Listed below are T cell receptor beta chains from one sample, sequenced in a study of OX40 agonist ivuxolimab in advanced cancers. Produced via immunoSEQ multiplex PCR; TCRdb's table is partial and in-frame only. Seen here are some 22,000 clones, over 75% observed once, and the top ten hold 8.5% to 10%. This specimen consisted of CD4+ or CD8+ T cells sorted from blood, obtained in a trial of the OX40 agonist ivuxolimab. Every receptor here comes from an adult with an advanced solid tumor such as melanoma, head and neck, liver or kidney cancer. Both conserved end residues are part of each CDR3. Fields, in order: J gene, CDR3 length, V gene, D gene, CDR3 protein, CDR3 DNA. A D gene is named only where the DNA matches it firmly.

j_call: TRBJ2-2
cdr3_length: 15
v_call: TRBV18
d_call: .
cdr3_aa: CASSIQSSVTGELFF
cdr3_nt: TGTGCCAGCTCAATTCAGAGCAGCGTCACCGGGGAGCTGTTTTTT

j_call: TRBJ2-7
cdr3_length: 15
v_call: TRBV5-6
d_call: .
cdr3_aa: CASSPRVSGWSEQYF
cdr3_nt: TGTGCCAGCAGTCCTAGGGTTAGCGGATGGTCGGAGCAGTACTTC

j_call: TRBJ2-1
cdr3_length: 14
v_call: TRBV6-1
d_call: TRBD1
cdr3_aa: CASSRDRGRNEQFF
cdr3_nt: TGTGCCAGCAGCCGGGACAGGGGGCGCAATGAGCAGTTCTTC

j_call: TRBJ2-7
cdr3_length: 14
v_call: TRBV5-4
d_call: .
cdr3_aa: CASSLDGVSYEQYF
cdr3_nt: TGTGCCAGCAGCTTGGATGGGGTCTCCTACGAGCAGTACTTC

j_call: TRBJ2-7
cdr3_length: 16
v_call: TRBV18
d_call: .
cdr3_aa: CASSPPESPSAYEQYF
cdr3_nt: TGTGCCAGCTCACCACCGGAGAGTCCGTCCGCCTACGAGCAGTACTTC

j_call: TRBJ2-2
cdr3_length: 14
v_call: TRBV5-1
d_call: .
cdr3_aa: CASQWEAGTGELFF
cdr3_nt: TGCGCCAGCCAATGGGAGGCGGGCACCGGGGAGCTGTTTTTT

j_call: TRBJ2-7
cdr3_length: 17
v_call: TRBV9
d_call: .
cdr3_aa: CASSVGLWEGAPREQYF
cdr3_nt: TGTGCCAGCAGCGTAGGTCTGTGGGAGGGGGCCCCTCGGGAGCAGTACTTC

j_call: TRBJ2-7
cdr3_length: 14
v_call: TRBV5-1
d_call: .
cdr3_aa: CASSLRGTSYEQYF
cdr3_nt: TGCGCCAGCAGCTTGCGGGGGACTTCCTACGAGCAGTACTTC

j_call: TRBJ1-1
cdr3_length: 14
v_call: TRBV14
d_call: .
cdr3_aa: CASSPGQILGRAFF
cdr3_nt: TGTGCCAGCAGCCCTGGACAGATTTTAGGACGAGCTTTCTTT

j_call: TRBJ2-7
cdr3_length: 15
v_call: TRBV14
d_call: TRBD2
cdr3_aa: CASSSTSGVNYEQYF
cdr3_nt: TGTGCCAGCAGTTCGACTAGCGGGGTGAACTACGAGCAGTACTTC

j_call: TRBJ2-5
cdr3_length: 15
v_call: TRBV7-9
d_call: TRBD1
cdr3_aa: CASSSLGQGQETQYF
cdr3_nt: TGTGCCAGCAGCTCCTTGGGACAGGGTCAAGAGACCCAGTACTTC

j_call: TRBJ2-5
cdr3_length: 17
v_call: TRBV30
d_call: .
cdr3_aa: CAWSMIRTWHGEETQYF
cdr3_nt: TGTGCCTGGAGTATGATCCGGACATGGCACGGAGAGGAGACCCAGTACTTC

j_call: TRBJ1-2
cdr3_length: 14
v_call: TRBV6-5
d_call: .
cdr3_aa: CASTYGFPNYGYTF
cdr3_nt: TGTGCCAGCACTTACGGGTTTCCTAACTATGGCTACACCTTC

j_call: TRBJ1-5
cdr3_length: 14
v_call: TRBV30
d_call: .
cdr3_aa: CAWSRGGINQPQHF
cdr3_nt: TGTGCCTGGAGCCGGGGAGGGATCAATCAGCCCCAGCATTTT